These 19 T cell receptor beta chains came from one sample sequenced in a study of T cells in Graves' hyperthyroidism and ophthalmopathy. Amplified TCR beta CDR3 regions derived from RNA transcripts. The HTBI set primed first-round TCR CDR3 RT-PCR. TCRdb fed the multiplex PCR reads into MiXCR, producing one record per CDR3 protein. The sample lists 350,000 or so distinct CDR3 sequences; around 23% were seen once. Material: blood. These receptors all stem from a woman aged 45-59 years with Graves' hyperthyroidism.

This clonotype appeared a few times. The genes are TRBV5-1 and TRBJ1-2; D is undetermined. The CDR3 spans 19 residues. Per the germline V gene, CDR1 is SGHRS and CDR2 is YFSETQ. Trimming left V 4 bases short and J 1 base short, with 26 bases between. The CDR3 region has the DNA TGCGCCAGCAGCGGTGAGAGGCGAGGCTCAGGAGCTTTTAACTATGGCTACACCTTC. Translating gives CASSGERRGSGAFNYGYTF. The whole variable domain, remainder taken from reference TRBV5-1 and TRBJ1-2, is KAGVTQTPRYLIKTRGQQVTLSCSPISGHRSVSWYQQTPGQGLQFLFEYFSETQRNKGNFPGRFSGRQFSNSRSEMNVSTLELGDSALYLCASSGERRGSGAFNYGYTFGSGTRLTVV.

This clonotype showed up many times. The chain's CDR3 is CASSLGWGARTDTQYF. Here the CDR3 DNA reads TGTGCCAGCAGTTTGGGCTGGGGGGCTAGGACAGATACGCAGTATTTT. The chain couples TRBV28 to TRBJ2-3; D is perhaps TRBD1 or TRBD2 (6 bases each). Looked up from germline, CDR1 is MDHEN and CDR2 is SYDVKM. The CDR3 contains 16 residues. V was shortened by 3 bases and J by 3 bases, with 16 bases between the two germline ends. The full variable domain, completed using reference TRBV28 and TRBJ2-3, is DVKVTQSSRYLVKRTGEKVFLECVQDMDHENMFWYRQDPGLGLRLIYFSYDVKMKEKGDIPEGYSVSREKKERFSLILESASTNQTSMYLCASSLGWGARTDTQYFGPGTRLTVL.

The table lists this clonotype with many counts. This sequence joins TRBV7-9 and TRBJ1-1; D call uncertain. The CDR3 spans 11 residues. The germline gives CDR1 SEHNR, CDR2 FQNEAQ (reference sequence). V lost 5 bases, J lost 5 bases, and 6 bases lay in between. CDR3 nucleotides: TGTGCCAGCAGCCCCCAAACTGAAGCTTTCTTT. This encodes CASSPQTEAFF.

This chain joins TRBV29-1 and TRBJ2-5; the D gene is possibly TRBD2 (5 bases). Germline CDR1 and CDR2: SQVTM and ANQGSEA. CDR3 length: 12 residues. V lost 6 bases and J 5 bases, leaving 13 bases between the germline ends. DNA of the CDR3: TGCAGCGTCTCTGGACTTCGGGAGACCCAGTACTTC. It encodes CSVSGLRETQYF.

A few counts support this clonotype. V usage is TRBV20-1 and J usage is TRBJ2-2, with 14 bases lining up with TRBD2. CDR1 is DFQATT, CDR2 SNEGSKA, per germline (reference sequence). The J segment lost 7 bases and the V segment lost 4 bases, leaving 8 bases of the junction unmatched. There are 16 residues in the CDR3. The CDR3 DNA follows: TGCAGTGCTACCCAGGGACTAGCGGGAGTTGGCGGGGAGCTGTTTTTT. Amino acids: CSATQGLAGVGGELFF.

This clonotype was detected only a few times. The rearrangement links TRBV2 to TRBJ2-3; TRBD2 matches at 7 bases. Unmatched junction bases numbered 12, after V lost 6 bases and J lost 6 bases. The CDR3 contains 15 residues. The germline CDR1 and CDR2 sequences are SNHLY and FYNNEI. The CDR3 nucleotides are TGTGCCAGCAGGACGGGACTACCCCGCGTGGATACGCAGTATTTT. Translation gives CASRTGLPRVDTQYF.

In its sample, this clonotype was seen many times. This sequence joins TRBV12-3 or TRBV12-4 and TRBJ2-2; no firm D call. The germline V and J ends were trimmed by 3 bases and 3 bases, with 2 bases remaining between them. The CDR3 consists of 12 residues. CDR3 DNA sequence: TGTGCCAGCAGTTTCTACACCGGGGAGCTGTTTTTT. Translated, it gives CASSFYTGELFF.

This clonotype was seen at least ten times. V is TRBV5-5 and J is TRBJ2-7; D gene unclear. Germline CDR1 reads SGHKS; CDR2 reads YYEKEE (reference sequence). This CDR3 has 14 residues. Trimming shortened V by 2 bases and J by 2 bases, and 11 bases separated the two germline ends. The CDR3 loop reads CASSLGRLTYEQYF. CDR3 DNA sequence: TGTGCCAGCAGCTTAGGACGGTTAACCTACGAGCAGTACTTC.

V is TRBV25-1 and J is TRBJ2-7; no firm D call. Trimming cost V 5 bases and J 2 bases, with 13 bases left between them. Germline V CDR1 and CDR2: MGHDK, SYGVNS. The CDR3 contains 14 residues. CDR3 nucleotide sequence: TGTGCCAGCAGTCCAGAGTGGGGTGCCTACGAGCAGTACTTC. Translated, it gives CASSPEWGAYEQYF.

The rearrangement joins TRBV20-1 to TRBJ1-5; no clear D gene. V gave up 0 bases and J gave up 6 bases, with 15 bases separating them. Germline V gene sequence: CDR1 DFQATT, CDR2 SNEGSKA (reference sequence). The CDR3 consists of 15 residues. The CDR3 loop reads CSARDYFAVSQPQHF. CDR3 in DNA: TGCAGTGCTAGAGATTATTTTGCCGTGTCTCAGCCCCAGCATTTT.

The J gene is TRBJ1-1, the V gene TRBV20-1; tentative D call: TRBD1 (5 bases). Germline CDR1 reads DFQATT; CDR2 reads SNEGSKA (reference sequence). The V end was cut by 3 bases, the J end by 8 bases, with 13 bases between. This CDR3 has 12 residues. CDR3 sequence (DNA): TGCAGTGCTAGGAGGGAGGGGACCGAAGCTTTCTTT. Its translation is CSARREGTEAFF.

With respect to this clonotype: A clone one base away is much larger, so this may be a read error. The chain couples TRBV29-1 to TRBJ2-3; 13 bases line up with TRBD2. This CDR3 is built from 14 residues. After removal of 6 bases from V and 2 bases from J, the junction contained 2 bases not matched to a gene. From germline, CDR1 is SQVTM and CDR2 ANQGSEA. In nucleotides, the CDR3 is TGCAGCGTCGGACTAGCGGGAGTCACAGATACGCAGTATTTT. Translation: CSVGLAGVTDTQYF.

This clonotype appeared many times. The genes are TRBV7-3 and TRBJ2-1; D may be TRBD1 or TRBD2 (6 bases each). The V gene lost 1 base and the J gene lost 8 bases, with 9 bases spanning the gap. This CDR3 comprises 13 residues. Germline V CDR1 and CDR2: SGHTA, FQGTGA. CDR3 nucleotide sequence: TGTGCCAGCAGCTTAAAGGGGGGCTATGAGCAGTTCTTC. Its protein is CASSLKGGYEQFF.

The sample holds many counts of this clonotype. The chain couples TRBV20-1 to TRBJ2-5, with 7 bases matching TRBD1. Germline assignment: CDR1 DFQATT and CDR2 SNEGSKA (reference sequence). The CDR3 extends over 12 amino acids. The V segment lost 6 bases and the J segment 4 bases; nucleotides outside the gene matches: 5. The DNA for the CDR3 is TGCAGTGCCGACAGGGCTGGAGAGACCCAGTACTTC. Translated, it gives CSADRAGETQYF.

This clonotype appeared a few times. The rearrangement uses TRBV7-2 and TRBJ1-1, with D hard to call. The length of the CDR3 is 12 residues. Deletions cut 0 bases from V and 4 bases from J, with 3 bases between. Per the germline V gene, CDR1 is SGHTA and CDR2 is FQGNSA. This CDR3 is CASSLAVTEAFF. DNA for the CDR3: TGTGCCAGCAGCTTAGCGGTCACTGAAGCTTTCTTT.

The genes are TRBV24-1 and TRBJ2-3; the match to TRBD2 covers 10 bases. Germline values: CDR1 KGHDR, CDR2 SFDVKD. The CDR3 consists of 16 residues. The V segment lost 5 bases and the J segment 4 bases; nucleotides outside the gene matches: 8. CDR3: CATSGKASGSSDTQYF. The CDR3 bases are TGTGCCACCAGTGGAAAGGCTAGCGGGAGTTCAGATACGCAGTATTTT.

This chain connects TRBV6-1 to TRBJ1-5, with D possibly TRBD1 on 6 matching bases. The CDR3 is 17 amino acids. The ends were cut back, 6 bases at V and 1 base at J, with 19 bases in the middle. In germline, CDR1 is MNHNS, CDR2 SASEGT. The CDR3 sequence is CASRLNLVGASNQPQHF. The CDR3 region has the DNA TGTGCCAGCAGACTAAACCTTGTGGGGGCCAGCAATCAGCCCCAGCATTTT.

The chain joins TRBV28 to TRBJ1-5; 8 nucleotides align to TRBD1. CDR3 size: 18 residues. Per germline, CDR1 MDHEN and CDR2 SYDVKM. V lost 5 bases and J lost 0; bases outside the gene matches: 12. The CDR3 protein is CASSTSGTGLYSNQPQHF. The CDR3 DNA follows: TGTGCCAGCAGTACGTCCGGGACAGGCCTTTATAGCAATCAGCCCCAGCATTTT.

This clonotype was seen ten or more times. The chain joins TRBV11-2 to TRBJ2-7, with D perhaps matching TRBD1 (7 bases). This CDR3 contains 15 residues. Trimming took off 0 bases at V and 4 bases at J, with 13 bases between the two ends. Looked up from germline, CDR1 is SGHAT and CDR2 is FQNNGV. The CDR3 sequence: CASSLDQAGGYEQYF. The CDR3 nucleotides read TGTGCCAGCAGCTTAGATCAGGCAGGGGGGTACGAGCAGTACTTC.